Listed below are T cell receptor beta chains from one sample, sequenced in a study of cytomegalovirus exposure and HLA in healthy donors. Profiling relied on immunoSEQ multiplex PCR, and the TCRdb table lists in-frame clones only, not all of them. The table lists under 250,000 clones, more than 75% of them singletons. The sequenced sample was PBMCs. Receptors originate from a man between 18 and 35 years old in good health and CMV-seropositive. The CDR3 runs from the conserved cysteine through the conserved F or W. Each record gives: clone size, V gene, J gene, D gene, CDR3 DNA, CDR3 protein. A D gene is named only where the DNA matches it firmly. Clone size appears in some rows only: once, few, many, or a class for an expanded clone.

clone_size: -; v_call: TRBV4-2; j_call: TRBJ1-2; d_call: -; cdr3_nt: TGTGCCAGCAGCCAAGATATGGGGCTGATCGGCTACACCTTC; cdr3_aa: CASSQDMGLIGYTF
clone_size: -; v_call: TRBV11-2; j_call: TRBJ2-7; d_call: TRBD1; cdr3_nt: TGTGCCAGCAGCTCCGGGACAGGGGCCCGGGAGCAGTACTTC; cdr3_aa: CASSSGTGAREQYF
clone_size: once; v_call: TRBV28; j_call: TRBJ1-2; d_call: -; cdr3_nt: TGTGCCAGCACCCTGGGGGCAGGGGCAACCTATGGCTACACCTTC; cdr3_aa: CASTLGAGATYGYTF
clone_size: -; v_call: TRBV18; j_call: TRBJ2-2; d_call: TRBD2; cdr3_nt: TGTGCCAGCTCACCTAACGGGAGGGCCATCGGGGAGCTGTTTTTT; cdr3_aa: CASSPNGRAIGELFF
clone_size: -; v_call: TRBV4-3; j_call: TRBJ1-1; d_call: -; cdr3_nt: TGCGCCAGCAGCCAAAGGATGGGGGGGACTGAAGCTTTCTTT; cdr3_aa: CASSQRMGGTEAFF
clone_size: -; v_call: TRBV27; j_call: TRBJ2-7; d_call: -; cdr3_nt: TGTGCCAGCAGTTTATTTCGGGGTTACGAGCAGTACTTC; cdr3_aa: CASSLFRGYEQYF
clone_size: -; v_call: TRBV28; j_call: TRBJ2-3; d_call: -; cdr3_nt: TGTGCCAGCAGTCTCATACGAAGGGCGAGCGGGGATACGCAGTATTTT; cdr3_aa: CASSLIRRASGDTQYF
clone_size: once; v_call: TRBV6-5; j_call: TRBJ1-2; d_call: -; cdr3_nt: TGTGCCAGCAGTTACTCCGCGATGTCCCCGAGTGGCTACACCTTC; cdr3_aa: CASSYSAMSPSGYTF
clone_size: once; v_call: TRBV5-4; j_call: TRBJ2-7; d_call: TRBD2; cdr3_nt: TGTGCCAGCAGCTTGGCGGGACTAGGAGAGCAGTACTTC; cdr3_aa: CASSLAGLGEQYF
clone_size: once; v_call: TRBV11-2; j_call: TRBJ2-1; d_call: TRBD2; cdr3_nt: TGTGCCAGCAGCCGGGGGAGGGTGGATGAGCAGTTCTTC; cdr3_aa: CASSRGRVDEQFF
clone_size: -; v_call: TRBV6-1; j_call: TRBJ2-6; d_call: TRBD1; cdr3_nt: TGTGCCAGCAGTGGGACAGGACGCTCTGGGGCCAACGTCCTGACTTTC; cdr3_aa: CASSGTGRSGANVLTF
clone_size: -; v_call: TRBV5-6; j_call: TRBJ2-7; d_call: -; cdr3_nt: TGTGCCAGCAGCTTGGGTCAGTCCTACGAGCAGTACTTC; cdr3_aa: CASSLGQSYEQYF
clone_size: -; v_call: TRBV25-1; j_call: TRBJ1-4; d_call: TRBD1; cdr3_nt: TGTGCCAGCAGTGATACAGGGGTTAGAGAAAAACTGTTTTTT; cdr3_aa: CASSDTGVREKLFF
clone_size: -; v_call: TRBV6-6; j_call: TRBJ1-1; d_call: TRBD1; cdr3_nt: TGTGCCAGCAGTGTACTCCCCGGACAGGGGAACACTGAAGCTTTCTTT; cdr3_aa: CASSVLPGQGNTEAFF
clone_size: -; v_call: TRBV2; j_call: TRBJ1-5; d_call: -; cdr3_nt: TGTGCCAGCAGTGAGGCAGGCAACCAGCCCCAGCATTTT; cdr3_aa: CASSEAGNQPQHF
clone_size: -; v_call: TRBV18; j_call: TRBJ2-7; d_call: -; cdr3_nt: TGTGCCAGCTCACGGGTTAGCGGTAACGCCTACGAGCAGTACTTC; cdr3_aa: CASSRVSGNAYEQYF
clone_size: -; v_call: TRBV27; j_call: TRBJ2-1; d_call: -; cdr3_nt: TGTGCCAGCAGTCCGTTTAGCTCCTACAATGAGCAGTTCTTC; cdr3_aa: CASSPFSSYNEQFF
clone_size: once; v_call: TRBV2; j_call: TRBJ2-5; d_call: -; cdr3_nt: TGTGCCAGCCTGGGGGCAGGGGGGCCGGAGACCCAGTACTTC; cdr3_aa: CASLGAGGPETQYF
clone_size: -; v_call: TRBV5-1; j_call: TRBJ2-1; d_call: -; cdr3_nt: TGCGCCAGCAGCTTGGTAACGGTTTACAATGAGCAGTTCTTC; cdr3_aa: CASSLVTVYNEQFF
clone_size: -; v_call: TRBV2; j_call: TRBJ1-4; d_call: TRBD1; cdr3_nt: TGTGCCAGCAGTGGAAGGGGGCCGGGGGAAAAACTGTTTTTT; cdr3_aa: CASSGRGPGEKLFF
clone_size: -; v_call: TRBV4-2; j_call: TRBJ2-7; d_call: -; cdr3_nt: TGTGCCAGCAGCAGGGACGGATCCTACGAGCAGTACTTC; cdr3_aa: CASSRDGSYEQYF
clone_size: -; v_call: TRBV6-6; j_call: TRBJ1-2; d_call: -; cdr3_nt: TGTGCCAGCAGTTACAGCAGGGATGACTATGGCTACACCTTC; cdr3_aa: CASSYSRDDYGYTF
clone_size: -; v_call: TRBV19; j_call: TRBJ2-7; d_call: TRBD2; cdr3_nt: TGTGCCAGTAGTCCCCCGGGACTAGCGGCGTACGAGCAGTACTTC; cdr3_aa: CASSPPGLAAYEQYF